Below, 9 T cell receptor beta chains from the same sample are listed, as sequenced in a study of monozygotic twins with inflammatory bowel disease. TCRdb re-called the 5' RACE reads; one entry per CDR3 protein, DNA not given. Its table records over 110,000 distinct CDR3 sequences. Material for sequencing was blood. Receptors originate from a human donor with ulcerative colitis or Crohn's disease, or a healthy co-twin of an affected twin (not recorded which).

The V and J genes are TRBV7-8 and TRBJ1-4. This CDR3 is 14 amino acids long. Germline V gene data show CDR1 as SGHVS and CDR2 as FQNEAQ. This CDR3 reads CASSRGLRNEKLFF.

The J gene is TRBJ2-7, the V gene TRBV25-1; TCRdb names TRBD1, which stays unverified in the absence of DNA. The CDR3 consists of 11 residues. Germline values: CDR1 MGHDK, CDR2 SYGVNS. CDR3 region: CASSRGNEQYF.

The chain is built from TRBV20-1 and TRBJ2-3; TCRdb designates TRBD1, a call that cannot be tested without DNA. From germline, CDR1 is DFQATT and CDR2 SNEGSKA (reference sequence). CDR3 length equals 14 residues. CDR3 amino acids: CSASGGLSTDTQYF.

This sequence joins TRBV7-3 and TRBJ2-3; TCRdb picks TRBD1, but there is no DNA to check that call. Germline V lookup: CDR1 SGHTA, CDR2 FQGTGA. This CDR3 region has 15 residues. Here the CDR3 reads CASSLWGGAHYTQYF.

V usage is TRBV7-2 and J usage is TRBJ1-6; the D call from TCRdb, TRBD1, cannot be confirmed without DNA. The CDR3 contains 15 residues. Germline V lookup: CDR1 SGHTA, CDR2 FQGNSA. The CDR3 region is CASSPPGGRGSPLHF. Based on the CDR3 plus reference TRBV7-2 and TRBJ1-6, the full variable domain is GAGVSQSPSNKVTEKGKDVELRCDPISGHTALYWYRQSLGQGLEFLIYFQGNSAPDKSGLPSDRFSAERTGGSVSTLTIQRTQQEDSAVYLCASSPPGGRGSPLHFGNGTRLTVT.

The chain employs TRBV12-3 or TRBV12-4 and TRBJ2-2; TCRdb lists TRBD1, though no DNA is available to test this call. This CDR3 is 15 amino acids long. The CDR3 region is CASKGGTGLSGELFF.

J is TRBJ1-1 and V is TRBV6-5; the D gene TCRdb calls, TRBD1, cannot be checked with no DNA. The CDR3 contains 13 residues. Germline loops: CDR1 MNHEY, CDR2 SVGAGI. This chain's CDR3 is CASSITGTVKAFF.

The chain has TRBV10-3 and TRBJ2-7; TCRdb indicates TRBD1, and absent DNA this call remains unverified. Per the germline V gene, CDR1 is ENHRY and CDR2 is SYGVKD. This CDR3 is 16 amino acids long. This chain's CDR3 is CAISELRAGSPSEQYF.

The chain uses TRBV5-5 and TRBJ2-1; the TRBD2 assignment by TCRdb is unverifiable without DNA. Germline V gene lookup returns CDR1 SGHKS and CDR2 YYEKEE (reference sequence). The CDR3 has 14 residues. CDR3 sequence: CASSFSSGGGEQFF. The full variable domain, completed using reference TRBV5-5 and TRBJ2-1, is DAGVTQSPTHLIKTRGQQVTLRCSPISGHKSVSWYQQVLGQGPQFIFQYYEKEERGRGNFPDRFSARQFPNYSSELNVNALLLGDSALYLCASSFSSGGGEQFFGPGTRLTVL.